The present entry profiles one T cell receptor (beta chain) with its context. The sample is drawn from a study of T cell responses to AZD1222 COVID-19 vaccine. The CDR3 contains 15 residues. Germline CDR1 reads LNHDA; CDR2 reads SQIVND (reference sequence). Trimming removed 3 bases at V and 0 bases at J, with 11 bases between. The table came from immunoSEQ multiplex PCR; TCRdb's copy has only in-frame clones and leaves some out. The sample carries 150,000 to 200,000 clones, roughly 93% recorded once. This receptor was obtained from an adult in good health. The source was peripheral blood, collected on day 0 of AZD1222 vaccination. The V gene is TRBV19, the J gene TRBJ1-1, with D hard to call. CDR3 loop: CASSIRTGLNTEAFF. DNA of the CDR3: TGTGCCAGTAGTATTAGGACGGGCTTGAACACTGAAGCTTTCTTT. Filled out from reference TRBV19 and TRBJ1-1, the complete variable domain reads DGGITQSPKYLFRKEGQNVTLSCEQNLNHDAMYWYRQDPGQGLRLIYYSQIVNDFQKGDIAEGYSVSREKKESFPLTVTSAQKNPTAFYLCASSIRTGLNTEAFFGQGTRLTVV.